The 5 T cell receptor beta chains given below trace back to one sample, sequenced in a study of shared T cell receptors in the human thymus. Profiled with immunoSEQ multiplex PCR; TCRdb holds only in-frame clones, not every one. The top ten hold 0.0095% to 0.012% of the sample, which has about 660,000 clones, 85% to 90% seen once. These data also featured in a second study, about human thymus T cells.

Sample: thymocytes. The receptors originated from a boy in the first two years of life with a congenital heart defect.

The rearrangement uses TRBV14 and TRBJ2-7, with TRBD2 identical over 13 bases. In germline, CDR1 is SGHDN, CDR2 FVKESK. V gave up 2 bases and J gave up 1 base; unmatched junction bases: 8. The CDR3 runs to 18 residues. The CDR3 sequence is CASSQSGLAGSRSYEQYF. The DNA of the CDR3 is TGTGCCAGCAGCCAATCGGGACTAGCGGGATCAAGGTCCTACGAGCAGTACTTC.

This rearrangement joins TRBV5-1 to TRBJ2-5, with 7 bases matching TRBD1. The J call is uncertain, as TRBJ2-7 better fits the DNA end. Germline loops: CDR1 SGHRS, CDR2 YFSETQ. The CDR3 runs to 16 residues. The CDR3 DNA reads as TGCGCCAGCAGCTTGCCCCTCGACGACAGGGCCCACGAGCAGTACTTC. Protein product: CASSLPLDDRAHEQYF.

The CDR3 reads CACALGSGKGETQYF. As DNA, the CDR3 is TGTGCCTGTGCCCTGGGTAGCGGCAAAGGGGAGACCCAGTACTTC. The genes are TRBV30 and TRBJ2-5; D might be TRBD2 (6 bases). This CDR3 region has 15 residues. V was clipped by 6 bases and J by 5 bases, with 22 bases between them. The germline V gene encodes CDR1 GTSNPN and CDR2 SVGIG (reference sequence).

The chain couples TRBV29-1 to TRBJ1-2, with D perhaps TRBD1 (5 bases). Germline-derived CDR1 and CDR2 are SQVTM and ANQGSEA. CDR3 length: 14 residues. Trimming took off 1 base at V and 8 bases at J, with 17 bases between the two ends. This CDR3 reads CSVEVRGIGGGYTF. Here the CDR3 DNA reads TGCAGCGTTGAAGTACGGGGGATTGGGGGAGGCTACACCTTC.

The chain employs TRBV19 and TRBJ2-1, with D perhaps TRBD2 (6 bases). Per germline, CDR1 LNHDA and CDR2 SQIVND (reference sequence). The CDR3 is 15 amino acids. The V and J ends lost 1 base and 6 bases respectively, with 13 bases between them. CDR3 sequence: CASSIAGTPFNEQFF. DNA of the CDR3: TGTGCCAGTAGTATAGCCGGGACTCCGTTCAATGAGCAGTTCTTC.